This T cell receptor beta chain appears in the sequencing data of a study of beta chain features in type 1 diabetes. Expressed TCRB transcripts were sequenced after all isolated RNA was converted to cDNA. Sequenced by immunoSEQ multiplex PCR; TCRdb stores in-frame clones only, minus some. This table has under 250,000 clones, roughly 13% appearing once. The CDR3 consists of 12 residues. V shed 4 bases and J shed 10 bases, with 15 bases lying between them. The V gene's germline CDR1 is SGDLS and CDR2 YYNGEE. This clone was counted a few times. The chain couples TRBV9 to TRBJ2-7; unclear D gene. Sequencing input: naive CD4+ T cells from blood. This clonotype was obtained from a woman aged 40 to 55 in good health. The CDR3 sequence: CASSTLGHVQYF. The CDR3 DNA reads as TGTGCCAGCAGCACCCTTGGCCACGTCCAGTACTTC.